In this sample, the clone carrying this T cell receptor (beta chain) turned up once. The protocol was immunoSEQ multiplex PCR, while the TCRdb copy is restricted to in-frame clones and leaves out a portion. The sample has around 150,000 clones, over 65% seen once. The sample comes from a study of blood T cell repertoires in COVID-19. Across the study: Collection of acute and convalescent COVID-19 samples took place in the United States, Italy and Spain.

Trimming took off 3 bases at V and 5 bases at J, with 7 bases between the two ends. This CDR3 comprises 12 residues. The germline V gene encodes CDR1 LGHDT and CDR2 YNNKEL (reference sequence). The sequence came from a man in his fifties or sixties with acute or convalescent COVID-19. This chain uses TRBV3-1 (or the pseudogene TRBV3-2) with TRBJ1-2, with D unresolved. Sequencing was carried out using peripheral blood. The chain's CDR3 is CASSQGIYGYTF. For the CDR3, the DNA is TGTGCCAGCAGCCAGGGCATTTATGGCTACACCTTC.